This passage covers 17 T cell receptor beta chains from one sample sequenced in a study of CD8 T cells in ankylosing spondylitis. TCRdb processed the 5' RACE reads anew with MiXCR; each CDR3 protein has one entry. In the table there are around 340,000 distinct CDR3 sequences, approximately 20% of which are singletons. The sample comprised blood, either unsorted or a sorted T cell fraction (not recorded which). The receptors derive from a male donor with ankylosing spondylitis or in good health (not recorded which).

The sample holds many counts of this clonotype. This chain links TRBV12-3 or TRBV12-4 with TRBJ2-1; TRBD1 agrees at 7 bases. The length of the CDR3 is 14 residues. Trimming removed 6 bases from V and 7 bases from J; junction bases left unmatched: 9. The CDR3 DNA is TGTGCCAGCAGCGACAGGGACCAGGGGAATGAGCAGTTCTTC. It specifies CASSDRDQGNEQFF.

The chain joins TRBV12-3 or TRBV12-4 to TRBJ2-3; TRBD1 agrees at 10 bases. The CDR3 is made up of 16 amino acids. V gave up 3 bases and J gave up 4 bases; unmatched junction bases: 7. CDR3: CASSLDRGLGPDTQYF. Here the CDR3 DNA reads TGTGCCAGCAGTTTGGACAGGGGGTTAGGTCCAGATACGCAGTATTTT.

The chain uses TRBV12-3 or TRBV12-4 and TRBJ2-1, with 8 bases fitting TRBD2. This CDR3 contains 15 residues. V lost 6 bases to trimming and J lost 0 bases; unmatched junction nucleotides: 4. The CDR3: CASRAGVSSYNEQFF. The CDR3 bases are TGTGCCAGCAGAGCGGGGGTTAGCTCCTACAATGAGCAGTTCTTC.

This clonotype was seen only a few times. V gene TRBV5-8 combines with J gene TRBJ2-3; 7 positions match TRBD1. The CDR3 sequence is 16 residues long. Germline CDR1 and CDR2: SGHTS and YDEGEE. V dropped 1 base and J dropped 2; count of bases not matched to a gene: 7. The CDR3 here is CASSLSVGGPTDTQYF. CDR3 sequence (DNA): TGTGCCAGCAGCTTGTCCGTAGGGGGCCCCACAGATACGCAGTATTTT.

The gene calls are TRBV4-1 and TRBJ2-1; TRBD2 matches at 10 bases. Germline V lookup: CDR1 MGHRA, CDR2 YSYEKL. CDR3 size: 16 residues. After removal of 6 bases from V and 8 bases from J, the junction contained 13 bases not matched to a gene. CDR3 in DNA: TGCGCCAGCAGGCCCGTGCCAGCGGGGGGGCCTCATGAGCAGTTCTTC. Translating it yields CASRPVPAGGPHEQFF.

The chain has TRBV7-9 and TRBJ2-1; no definite D call. With 1 base removed from V and 8 bases from J, the gap between germline ends came to 9 bases. Germline CDR1 reads SEHNR; CDR2 reads FQNEAQ (reference sequence). This CDR3 has 13 residues. The CDR3, as DNA: TGTGCCAGCAGCTTAGTCGCCTCGGATGAGCAGTTCTTC. Its translation: CASSLVASDEQFF.

This clonotype has only a few counts. The rearrangement uses TRBV11-2 and TRBJ1-1; D not resolved. V shed 0 bases and J shed 0 bases, with 8 bases lying between them. The CDR3 covers 15 residues. Germline V CDR1 and CDR2: SGHAT, FQNNGV. The CDR3 coding sequence is TGTGCCAGCAGCTTAGAAGTAGACCTGAACACTGAAGCTTTCTTT. It specifies CASSLEVDLNTEAFF.

This clonotype was recorded a few times. The rearrangement links TRBV7-9 to TRBJ1-1; maybe TRBD1 (6 bases). Germline V CDR1 and CDR2: SEHNR, FQNEAQ (reference sequence). Trimming removed 2 bases at V and 6 bases at J, with 19 bases between. This CDR3 region has 16 residues. The CDR3 region has the DNA TGTGCCAGCAGCTTATTCGGGGGGCGCGGGGATTCTGAAGCTTTCTTT. This encodes CASSLFGGRGDSEAFF.

The chain is built from TRBV28 and TRBJ2-5, with unresolved D. Germline V gene lookup returns CDR1 MDHEN and CDR2 SYDVKM. The CDR3 is 14 amino acids. The V end lost 6 bases, the J end lost 2 bases, and 13 bases lay between the germline ends. This CDR3 reads CASSPLALQETQYF. The CDR3 nucleotides are TGTGCCAGCAGCCCTTTGGCTTTGCAAGAGACCCAGTACTTC.

This clonotype was observed a few times. This chain uses TRBV5-6 with TRBJ2-5; a possible D gene is TRBD1 (6 bases). Germline V lookup: CDR1 SGHDT, CDR2 YYEEEE. Trimming shortened V by 6 bases and J by 5 bases, and 14 bases separated the two germline ends. This CDR3 is built from 13 residues. The CDR3 reads CASNLGALETQYF. Written as DNA, the CDR3 is TGTGCCAGCAACCTGGGGGCTTTGGAGACCCAGTACTTC.

This clonotype came up many times. The chain uses TRBV12-3 or TRBV12-4 and TRBJ2-2; D is ambiguous. V was trimmed by 1 base and J by 3 bases, leaving 12 bases between them. This CDR3 is 16 amino acids long. The CDR3 sequence is CASSLGGRLYTGELFF. The CDR3 nucleotides are TGTGCCAGCAGTTTAGGTGGACGTCTCTACACCGGGGAGCTGTTTTTT.

This clonotype was observed a handful of times. This chain links TRBV15 with TRBJ2-7; maybe TRBD1 (6 bases). V lost 6 bases and J lost 2, with 8 bases in between. CDR3 length: 12 amino acids. Per germline, CDR1 LNHNV and CDR2 YYDKDF (reference sequence). CDR3 region: CATRGAAYEQYF. CDR3 sequence (DNA): TGTGCCACCAGGGGGGCCGCCTACGAGCAGTACTTC.

This clonotype occurred a few times. V and J are TRBV18 and TRBJ2-1, with D unclear. Trimming took off 1 base at V and 8 bases at J, with 15 bases between the two ends. The CDR3 has 15 residues. CDR1 KGHSH and CDR2 LQKENI come from the germline V gene. As DNA, the CDR3 is TGTGCCAGCTCACCACGCGGCTGGGTTGGGGATGAGCAGTTCTTC. Its translation is CASSPRGWVGDEQFF.

In this sample, this clonotype turned up a few times. DNA of the CDR3: TGTGCCAGCAGACTTATTAAGGGTGAAGAGACCCAGTACTTC. This gives the protein CASRLIKGEETQYF. This chain connects TRBV7-9 to TRBJ2-5; D not certain. V was trimmed by 6 bases and J by 3 bases, leaving 14 bases between them. Germline V lookup: CDR1 SEHNR, CDR2 FQNEAQ (reference sequence). The CDR3 has 14 amino acids.

J is TRBJ2-5 and V is TRBV9; the D is unclear. The CDR3 length is 15 residues. In germline, CDR1 is SGDLS, CDR2 YYNGEE. The V end lost 0 bases, the J end lost 5 bases, and 14 bases lay between the germline ends. This CDR3 is CASSVEGNLGETQYF. CDR3 nucleotide sequence: TGTGCCAGCAGCGTAGAGGGCAACCTGGGGGAGACCCAGTACTTC.

This chain links TRBV2 with TRBJ2-2, with a possible D match to TRBD1 (6 bases). V was cut by 2 bases and J by 5 bases, with 15 bases left in between. Looked up from germline, CDR1 is SNHLY and CDR2 is FYNNEI. This CDR3 is 16 amino acids long. This CDR3 is CASSETVAGVTGELFF. The DNA of the CDR3 is TGTGCCAGCAGTGAAACTGTGGCAGGGGTTACCGGGGAGCTGTTTTTT.

A few counts support this clonotype. The chain uses TRBV4-1 and TRBJ2-1, with TRBD2 matching over 8 bases. V shed 5 bases, J shed 6 bases, and the junction held 12 bases outside the gene matches. The CDR3 has 16 residues. Germline CDR1 is MGHRA and CDR2 is YSYEKL. In nucleotides, the CDR3 is TGCGCCAGCAGCGGCTACGGGGGGGCCTCGGGCAATGAGCAGTTCTTC. Its protein is CASSGYGGASGNEQFF.